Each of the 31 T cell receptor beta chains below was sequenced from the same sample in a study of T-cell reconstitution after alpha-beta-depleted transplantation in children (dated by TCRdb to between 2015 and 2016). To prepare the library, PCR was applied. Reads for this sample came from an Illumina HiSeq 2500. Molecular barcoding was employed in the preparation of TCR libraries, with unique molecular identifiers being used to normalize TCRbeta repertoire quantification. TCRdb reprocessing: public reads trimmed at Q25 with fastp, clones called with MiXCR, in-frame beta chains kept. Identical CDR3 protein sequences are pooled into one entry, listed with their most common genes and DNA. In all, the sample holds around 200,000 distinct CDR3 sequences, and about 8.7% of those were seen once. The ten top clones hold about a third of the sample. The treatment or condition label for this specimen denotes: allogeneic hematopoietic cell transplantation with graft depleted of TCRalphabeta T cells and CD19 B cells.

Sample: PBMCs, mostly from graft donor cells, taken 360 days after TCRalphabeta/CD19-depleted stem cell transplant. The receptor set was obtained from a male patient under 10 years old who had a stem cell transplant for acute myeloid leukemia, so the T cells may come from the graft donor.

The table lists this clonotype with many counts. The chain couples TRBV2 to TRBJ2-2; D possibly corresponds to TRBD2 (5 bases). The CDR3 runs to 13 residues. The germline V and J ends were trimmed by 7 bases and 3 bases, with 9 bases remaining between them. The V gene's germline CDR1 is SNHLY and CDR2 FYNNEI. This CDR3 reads CASIREYTGELFF. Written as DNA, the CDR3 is TGTGCCAGCATAAGGGAGTACACCGGGGAGCTGTTTTTT.

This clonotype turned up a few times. The CDR3 sequence is CASSLIRTGPPYEQYF. The DNA of the CDR3 is TGTGCCAGCAGTTTAATTCGGACAGGGCCCCCCTACGAGCAGTACTTC. The chain has TRBV27 and TRBJ2-7; 8 nucleotides agree with TRBD1. There are 16 residues in the CDR3. Trimming took 2 bases from V and 2 from J; bases not matched to a gene: 8. The germline gives CDR1 MNHEY, CDR2 SMNVEV (reference sequence).

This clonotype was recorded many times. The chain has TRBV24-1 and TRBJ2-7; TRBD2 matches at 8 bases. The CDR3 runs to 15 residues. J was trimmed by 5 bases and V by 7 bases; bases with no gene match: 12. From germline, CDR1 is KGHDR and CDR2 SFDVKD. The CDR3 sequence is CATSRWSGSRDEQYF. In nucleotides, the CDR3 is TGTGCCACCAGCCGGTGGAGCGGGAGCAGGGACGAGCAGTACTTC.

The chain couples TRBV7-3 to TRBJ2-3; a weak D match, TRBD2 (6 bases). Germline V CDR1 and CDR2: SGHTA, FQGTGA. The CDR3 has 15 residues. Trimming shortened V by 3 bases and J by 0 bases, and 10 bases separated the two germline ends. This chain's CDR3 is CASSLTRTSTDTQYF. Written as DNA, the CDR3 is TGTGCCAGCAGCTTGACTAGGACTAGCACAGATACGCAGTATTTT.

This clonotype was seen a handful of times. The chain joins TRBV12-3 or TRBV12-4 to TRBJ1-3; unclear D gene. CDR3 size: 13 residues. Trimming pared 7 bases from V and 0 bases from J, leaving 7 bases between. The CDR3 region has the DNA TGTGCCAGCATCATACCCTCTGGAAACACCATATATTTT. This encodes CASIIPSGNTIYF.

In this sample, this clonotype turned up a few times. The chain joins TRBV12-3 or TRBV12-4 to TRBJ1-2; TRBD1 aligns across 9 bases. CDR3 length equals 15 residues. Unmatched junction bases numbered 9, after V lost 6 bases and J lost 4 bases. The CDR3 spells CASSPSGTGIYGYTF. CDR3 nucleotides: TGTGCCAGCAGCCCCTCCGGGACAGGGATCTATGGCTACACCTTC.

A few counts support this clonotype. In DNA form, the CDR3 reads TGTGCCAGCAGCTGGACAGGTCGCACGGCTAATGAAAAACTGTTTTTT. Translating it yields CASSWTGRTANEKLFF. The chain joins TRBV5-5 to TRBJ1-4; 7 nucleotides match TRBD1. Losses at the gene ends were 3 bases for V and 3 bases for J; bases not matched to a gene: 8. The germline V gene encodes CDR1 SGHKS and CDR2 YYEKEE (reference sequence). There are 16 residues in the CDR3.

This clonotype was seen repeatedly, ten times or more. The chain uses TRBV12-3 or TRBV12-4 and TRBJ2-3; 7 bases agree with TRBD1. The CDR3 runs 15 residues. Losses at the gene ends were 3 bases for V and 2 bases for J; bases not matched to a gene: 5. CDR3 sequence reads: CASSFGDRYTDTQYF. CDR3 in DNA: TGTGCCAGCAGTTTTGGGGACAGATACACAGATACGCAGTATTTT.

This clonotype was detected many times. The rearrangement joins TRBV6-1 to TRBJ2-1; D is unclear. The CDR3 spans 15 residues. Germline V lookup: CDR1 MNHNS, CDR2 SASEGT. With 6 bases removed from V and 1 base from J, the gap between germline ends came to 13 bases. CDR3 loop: CASSLSIGSYNEQFF. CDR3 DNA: TGTGCCAGCAGCCTTAGTATTGGGTCCTACAATGAGCAGTTCTTC.

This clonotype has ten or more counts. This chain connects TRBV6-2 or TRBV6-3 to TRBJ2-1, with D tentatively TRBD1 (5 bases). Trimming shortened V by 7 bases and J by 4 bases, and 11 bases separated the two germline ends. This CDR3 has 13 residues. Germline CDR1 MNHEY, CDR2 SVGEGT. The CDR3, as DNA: TGTGCCAGCACTAGGACATCTTACAATGAGCAGTTCTTC. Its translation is CASTRTSYNEQFF.

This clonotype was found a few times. The CDR3 loop reads CASSLDQGARTEAFF. The CDR3 nucleotides read TGCGCCAGCAGCTTGGATCAGGGGGCGAGGACTGAAGCTTTCTTT. The chain carries TRBV5-1 and TRBJ1-1, with 8 bases identical to TRBD1. Trimming took 0 bases from V and 5 from J; bases not matched to a gene: 6. The CDR3 is made up of 15 amino acids. Germline V lookup: CDR1 SGHRS, CDR2 YFSETQ.

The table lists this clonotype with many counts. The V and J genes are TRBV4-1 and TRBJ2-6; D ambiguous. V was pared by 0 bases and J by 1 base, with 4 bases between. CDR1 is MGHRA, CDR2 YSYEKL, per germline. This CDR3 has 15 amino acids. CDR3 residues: CASSQDPSGANVLTF. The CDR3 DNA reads TGCGCCAGCAGCCAAGACCCTTCTGGGGCCAACGTCCTGACTTTC.

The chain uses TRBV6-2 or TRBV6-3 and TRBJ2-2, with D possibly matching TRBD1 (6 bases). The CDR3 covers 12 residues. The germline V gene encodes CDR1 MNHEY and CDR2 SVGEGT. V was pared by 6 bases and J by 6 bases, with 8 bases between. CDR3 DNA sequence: TGTGCCAGCAGAAAGGGGGCCGGGGAGCTGTTTTTT. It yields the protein CASRKGAGELFF.

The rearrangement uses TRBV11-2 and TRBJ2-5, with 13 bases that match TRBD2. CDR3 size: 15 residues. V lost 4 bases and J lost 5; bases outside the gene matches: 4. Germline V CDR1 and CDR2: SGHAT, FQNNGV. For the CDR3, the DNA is TGTGCCAGCAGCTGGACTAGCGGGGGCGGGGAGACCCAGTACTTC. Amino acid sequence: CASSWTSGGGETQYF. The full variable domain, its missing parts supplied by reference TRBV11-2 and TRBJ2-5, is EAGVAQSPRYKIIEKRQSVAFWCNPISGHATLYWYQQILGQGPKLLIQFQNNGVVDDSQLPKDRFSAERLKGVDSTLKIQPAKLEDSAVYLCASSWTSGGGETQYFGPGTRLLVL.

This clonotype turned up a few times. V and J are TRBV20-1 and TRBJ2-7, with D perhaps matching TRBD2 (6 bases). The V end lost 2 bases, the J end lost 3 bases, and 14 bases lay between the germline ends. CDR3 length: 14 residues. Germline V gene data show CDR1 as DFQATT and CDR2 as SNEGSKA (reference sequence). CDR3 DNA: TGCAGTGCTAGATCCCGGGACTTTTTCTACGAGCAGTACTTC. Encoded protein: CSARSRDFFYEQYF.

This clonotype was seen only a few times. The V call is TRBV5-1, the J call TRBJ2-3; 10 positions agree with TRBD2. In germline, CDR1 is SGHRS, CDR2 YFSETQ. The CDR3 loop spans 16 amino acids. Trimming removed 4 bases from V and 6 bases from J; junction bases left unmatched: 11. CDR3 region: CASSPPSSGSVDTQYF. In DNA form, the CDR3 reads TGCGCCAGCAGCCCCCCGTCTAGCGGGAGTGTGGATACGCAGTATTTT. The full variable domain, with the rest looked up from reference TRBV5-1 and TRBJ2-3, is KAGVTQTPRYLIKTRGQQVTLSCSPISGHRSVSWYQQTPGQGLQFLFEYFSETQRNKGNFPGRFSGRQFSNSRSEMNVSTLELGDSALYLCASSPPSSGSVDTQYFGPGTRLTVL.

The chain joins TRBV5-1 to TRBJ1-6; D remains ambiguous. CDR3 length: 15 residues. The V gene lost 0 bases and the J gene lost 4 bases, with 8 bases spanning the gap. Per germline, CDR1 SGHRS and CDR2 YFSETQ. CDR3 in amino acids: CASSLETGYNSPLHF. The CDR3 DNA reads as TGCGCCAGCAGCTTGGAGACCGGGTATAATTCACCCCTCCACTTT.

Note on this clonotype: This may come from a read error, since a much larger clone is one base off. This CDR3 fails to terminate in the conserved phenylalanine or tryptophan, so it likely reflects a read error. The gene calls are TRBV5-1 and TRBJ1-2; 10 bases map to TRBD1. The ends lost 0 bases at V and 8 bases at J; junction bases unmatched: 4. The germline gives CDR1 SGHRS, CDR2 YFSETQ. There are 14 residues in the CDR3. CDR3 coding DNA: TGCGCCAGCAGCTTGGGACAGGGGGCGGAAGGCTACACCTGC. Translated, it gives CASSLGQGAEGYTC.

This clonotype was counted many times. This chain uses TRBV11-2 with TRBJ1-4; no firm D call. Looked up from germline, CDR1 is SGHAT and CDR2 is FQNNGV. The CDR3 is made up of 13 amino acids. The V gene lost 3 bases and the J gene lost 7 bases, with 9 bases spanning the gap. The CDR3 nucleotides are TGTGCCAGCAGCTTTGGGTCCGCTGAAAAACTGTTTTTT. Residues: CASSFGSAEKLFF.

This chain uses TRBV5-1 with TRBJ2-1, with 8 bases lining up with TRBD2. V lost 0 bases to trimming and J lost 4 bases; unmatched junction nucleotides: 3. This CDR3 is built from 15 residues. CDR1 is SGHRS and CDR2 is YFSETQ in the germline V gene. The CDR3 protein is CASSLEERGYNEQFF. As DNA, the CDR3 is TGCGCCAGCAGCTTGGAGGAGCGGGGGTACAATGAGCAGTTCTTC.

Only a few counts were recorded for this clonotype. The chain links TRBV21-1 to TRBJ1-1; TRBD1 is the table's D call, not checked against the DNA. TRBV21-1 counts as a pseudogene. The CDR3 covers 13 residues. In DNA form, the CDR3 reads TGTGCCGGGGAGACAGATCTGAACACTGAAGCTTTCTTT. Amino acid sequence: CAGETDLNTEAFF.

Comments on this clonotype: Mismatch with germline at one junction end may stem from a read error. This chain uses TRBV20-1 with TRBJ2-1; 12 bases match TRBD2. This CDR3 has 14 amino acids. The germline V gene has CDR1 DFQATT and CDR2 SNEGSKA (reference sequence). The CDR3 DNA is TGCAGTGCTAGCTCTAGCGGGAGGGCCAATGAGGAGTTCTTC. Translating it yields CSASSSGRANEEFF.

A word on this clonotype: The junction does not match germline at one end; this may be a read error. The CDR3, as DNA: TGTGCTAGCAGCCCAGGAGGTAGCGGGGGGGCAGATACGCAGTATTTT. Amino acids: CASSPGGSGGADTQYF. The chain recombines TRBV7-7 with TRBJ2-3; the match to TRBD2 covers 11 bases. There are 16 residues in the CDR3. CDR1 is SSHAT and CDR2 is FNYEAQ in the germline V gene (reference sequence). Variable domain in full (rest from reference TRBV7-7 and TRBJ2-3): GAGVSQSPRYKVTKRGQDVTLRCDPISSHATLYWYQQALGQGPEFLTYFNYEAQPDKSGLPSDRFSAERPEGSISTLTIQRTEQRDSAMYRCASSPGGSGGADTQYFGPGTRLTVL.

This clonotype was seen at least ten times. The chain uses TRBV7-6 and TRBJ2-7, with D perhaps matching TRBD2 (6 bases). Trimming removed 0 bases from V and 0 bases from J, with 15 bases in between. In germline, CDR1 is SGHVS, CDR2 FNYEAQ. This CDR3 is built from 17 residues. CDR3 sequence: CASSLASTPGLSYEQYF. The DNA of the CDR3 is TGTGCCAGCAGCTTAGCGTCTACTCCGGGACTCTCCTACGAGCAGTACTTC.

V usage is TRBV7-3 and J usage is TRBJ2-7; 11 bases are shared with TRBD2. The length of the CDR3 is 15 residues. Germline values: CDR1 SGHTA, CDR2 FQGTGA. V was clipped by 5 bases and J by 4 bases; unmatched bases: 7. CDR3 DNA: TGTGCCAGCAGCCTTAGCGGGAGGGCCCCTTACGAGCAGTACTTC. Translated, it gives CASSLSGRAPYEQYF.

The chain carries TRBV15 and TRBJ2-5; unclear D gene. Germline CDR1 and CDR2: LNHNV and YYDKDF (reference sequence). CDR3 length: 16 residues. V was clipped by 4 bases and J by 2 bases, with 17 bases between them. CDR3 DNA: TGTGCCACCAGCACCCTAAGGAGTCTCCTACAAGAGACCCAGTACTTC. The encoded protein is CATSTLRSLLQETQYF.

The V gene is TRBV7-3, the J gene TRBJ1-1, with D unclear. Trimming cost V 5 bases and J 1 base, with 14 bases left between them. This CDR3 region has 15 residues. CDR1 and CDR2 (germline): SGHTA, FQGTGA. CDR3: CASSPTPAENTEAFF. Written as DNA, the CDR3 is TGTGCCAGCAGCCCCACGCCGGCGGAGAACACTGAAGCTTTCTTT.

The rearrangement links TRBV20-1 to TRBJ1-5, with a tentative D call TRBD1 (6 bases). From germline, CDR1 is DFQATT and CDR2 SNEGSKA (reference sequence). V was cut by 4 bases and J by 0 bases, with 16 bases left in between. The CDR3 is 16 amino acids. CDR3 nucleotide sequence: TGCAGTGCTAAAGGGCAGGGGACCTATAGCAATCAGCCCCAGCATTTT. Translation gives CSAKGQGTYSNQPQHF.

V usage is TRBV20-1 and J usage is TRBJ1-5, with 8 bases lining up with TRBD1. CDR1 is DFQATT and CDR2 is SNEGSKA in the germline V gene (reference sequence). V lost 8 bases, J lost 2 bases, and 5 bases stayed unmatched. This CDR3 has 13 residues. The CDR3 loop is CSPQGGGNQPQHF. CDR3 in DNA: TGCAGTCCACAGGGGGGTGGCAATCAGCCCCAGCATTTT.

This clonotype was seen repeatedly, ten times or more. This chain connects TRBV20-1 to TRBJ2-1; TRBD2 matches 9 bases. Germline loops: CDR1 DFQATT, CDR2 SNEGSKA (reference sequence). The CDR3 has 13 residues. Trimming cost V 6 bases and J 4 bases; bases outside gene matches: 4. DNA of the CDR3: TGCAGTGCAAGGACTAGCGCTTACAATGAGCAGTTCTTC. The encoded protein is CSARTSAYNEQFF.

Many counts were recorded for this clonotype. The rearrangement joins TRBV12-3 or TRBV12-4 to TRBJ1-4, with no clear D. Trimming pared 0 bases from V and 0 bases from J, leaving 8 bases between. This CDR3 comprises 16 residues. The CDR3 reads CASSLAIGATNEKLFF. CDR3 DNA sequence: TGTGCCAGCAGTTTAGCGATCGGTGCAACTAATGAAAAACTGTTTTTT.